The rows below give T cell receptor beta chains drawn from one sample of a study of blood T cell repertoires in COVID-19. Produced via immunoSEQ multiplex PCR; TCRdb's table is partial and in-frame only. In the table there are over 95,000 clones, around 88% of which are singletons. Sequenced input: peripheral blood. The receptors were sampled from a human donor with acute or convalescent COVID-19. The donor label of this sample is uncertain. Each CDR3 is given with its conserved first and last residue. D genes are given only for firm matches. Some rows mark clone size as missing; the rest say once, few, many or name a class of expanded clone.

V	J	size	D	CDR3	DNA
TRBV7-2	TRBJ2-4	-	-	CASSLFRGAKNIQYF	TGTGCCAGCAGCTTATTCCGGGGAGCCAAAAACATTCAGTACTTC
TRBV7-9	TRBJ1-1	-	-	CASSLQENTEAFF	TGTGCCAGCAGCCTACAGGAGAACACTGAAGCTTTCTTT
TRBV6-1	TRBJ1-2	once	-	CASSEAIGRNYGYTF	TGTGCCAGCAGTGAAGCAATCGGCAGGAACTATGGCTACACCTTC
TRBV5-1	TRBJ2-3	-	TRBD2	CASSLGTSGDWDTQYF	TGCGCCAGCAGCTTGGGGACTAGCGGTGATTGGGATACGCAGTATTTT
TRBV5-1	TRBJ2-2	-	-	CASSSHGWSTGELFF	TGCGCCAGCAGTTCTCACGGCTGGAGCACCGGGGAGCTGTTTTTT
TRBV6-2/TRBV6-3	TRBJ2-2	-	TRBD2	CASSYSGSGGELFF	TGTGCCAGCAGTTATAGCGGGAGCGGCGGGGAGCTGTTTTTT
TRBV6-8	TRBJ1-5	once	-	CASTYGGGDQPQHF	TGTGCCAGCACCTATGGGGGAGGGGATCAGCCCCAGCATTTT
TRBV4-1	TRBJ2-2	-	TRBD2	CASSQVFPSGTNTGELFF	TGCGCCAGCAGCCAAGTATTCCCTAGCGGAACAAACACCGGGGAGCTGTTTTTT
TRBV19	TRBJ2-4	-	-	CASSTLAGAAKNIQYF	TGTGCCAGTAGTACTCTGGCAGGGGCGGCCAAAAACATTCAGTACTTC
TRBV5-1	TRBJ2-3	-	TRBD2	CASRTIAGEDTQYF	TGCGCCAGCAGAACAATAGCGGGAGAGGATACGCAGTATTTT
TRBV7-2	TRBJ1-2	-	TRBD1	CASSLDGTGYYGYTF	TGTGCCAGCAGCTTAGATGGGACAGGGTACTATGGCTACACCTTC
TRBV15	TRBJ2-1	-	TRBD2	CATSRVLTSRGDNEQFF	TGTGCCACCAGCAGAGTTCTGACTAGCCGGGGTGACAATGAGCAGTTCTTC
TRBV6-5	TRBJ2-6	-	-	CASTADFSGANVLTF	TGTGCCAGCACGGCAGACTTTTCTGGGGCCAACGTCCTGACTTTC
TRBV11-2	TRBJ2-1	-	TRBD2	CASSSGLVGIGEQFF	TGTGCCAGCAGCTCGGGACTAGTGGGGATCGGTGAGCAGTTCTTC
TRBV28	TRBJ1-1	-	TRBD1	CASSRQGALYSAFF	TGTGCCAGCAGTCGACAGGGGGCGCTATACTCGGCTTTCTTT
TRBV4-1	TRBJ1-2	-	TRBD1	CASSLFLDRVNYGYTF	TGCGCCAGCAGCCTTTTTTTGGACAGGGTCAACTATGGCTACACCTTC
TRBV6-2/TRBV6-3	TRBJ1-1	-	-	CASSYDRLASRAFF	TGTGCCAGCAGTTACGACAGGCTAGCCTCCAGAGCTTTCTTT
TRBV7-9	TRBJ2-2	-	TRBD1	CASSPLTGPGELFF	TGTGCCAGCAGCCCCTTGACAGGGCCCGGGGAGCTGTTTTTT
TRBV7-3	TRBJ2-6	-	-	CASSPPRAGWTSGANVLTF	TGTGCCAGCAGCCCGCCTCGGGCAGGGTGGACCTCTGGGGCCAACGTCCTGACTTTC
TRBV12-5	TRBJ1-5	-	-	CASGLSGGLNRPQHF	TGTGCTAGTGGTTTGTCTGGGGGCCTCAATCGGCCCCAGCATTTT
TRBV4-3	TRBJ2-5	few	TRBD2	CASSQDNGGGRTQYF	TGCGCCAGCAGCCAAGATAATGGCGGGGGGAGGACCCAGTACTTC
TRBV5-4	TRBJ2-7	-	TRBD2	CASSTGLGYYEQYF	TGTGCCAGCAGCACCGGACTAGGCTACTACGAGCAGTACTTC
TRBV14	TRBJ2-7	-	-	CASSQEYYEQYF	TGTGCCAGCAGCCAAGAATACTACGAGCAGTACTTC
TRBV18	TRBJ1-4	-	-	CASSLNGIQGVATNEKLFF	TGTGCCAGCTCACTTAATGGGATTCAGGGTGTTGCAACTAATGAAAAACTGTTTTTT